Below are 11 T cell receptor beta chains sequenced from a single sample in a study of blood T cell repertoires in COVID-19. Data came from immunoSEQ multiplex PCR; TCRdb stores just in-frame clones and leaves some out. This table holds tens of thousands of clones, approximately 86% found once. The sequenced sample was peripheral blood. These TCRs come from a woman in her seventies with active or convalescent COVID-19.

The chain combines TRBV28 with TRBJ1-1; possibly TRBD1 for D (6 bases). Trimming took off 6 bases at V and 3 bases at J, with 8 bases between the two ends. The CDR3 sequence is 12 residues long. Germline CDR1 MDHEN, CDR2 SYDVKM. The chain's CDR3 is CASRGAHTEAFF. The CDR3 nucleotides are TGTGCCAGCAGGGGGGCTCACACTGAAGCTTTCTTT.

V gene TRBV28 combines with J gene TRBJ1-2; D may be TRBD1 (6 bases). Germline assignment: CDR1 MDHEN and CDR2 SYDVKM. This CDR3 is 14 amino acids long. The V end was cut by 6 bases, the J end by 4 bases, with 15 bases between. CDR3 sequence: CASRESGQIYGYTF. Here the CDR3 DNA reads TGTGCCAGCAGGGAATCCGGACAGATCTATGGCTACACCTTC.

This clone has more than one count but fewer than ten. The CDR3 DNA follows: TGTGCCAGCAGTGAAGCCCGGGGGACAGCTAGGCAAATTGGAGGCTACACCTTC. Protein: CASSEARGTARQIGGYTF. The chain employs TRBV2 and TRBJ1-2, with TRBD1 matching 7 bases. The CDR3 spans 18 residues. Germline assignment: CDR1 SNHLY and CDR2 FYNNEI. Trimming cost V 0 bases and J 8 bases; bases outside gene matches: 18.

The chain employs TRBV5-1 and TRBJ1-3, with unresolved D. The germline gives CDR1 SGHRS, CDR2 YFSETQ. The CDR3 totals 15 residues. The V end lost 4 bases, the J end lost 0 bases, and 11 bases lay between the germline ends. CDR3 loop: CASSPLSGSGNTIYF. In DNA form, the CDR3 reads TGCGCCAGCAGCCCACTCAGCGGCTCTGGAAACACCATATATTTT. Drawing the rest from reference TRBV5-1 and TRBJ1-3, the complete variable domain is KAGVTQTPRYLIKTRGQQVTLSCSPISGHRSVSWYQQTPGQGLQFLFEYFSETQRNKGNFPGRFSGRQFSNSRSEMNVSTLELGDSALYLCASSPLSGSGNTIYFGEGSWLTVV.

The gene calls are TRBV6-6 and TRBJ2-7; unclear D gene. CDR1 and CDR2 (germline): MNHNY, SVGAGI (reference sequence). Trimming removed 5 bases at V and 6 bases at J, with 8 bases between. The length of the CDR3 is 11 residues. The CDR3 reads CASSGPGEQYF. The CDR3 DNA reads TGTGCCAGCAGTGGCCCGGGCGAGCAGTACTTC.

The chain employs TRBV14 and TRBJ1-4, with D possibly TRBD1 on 5 matching bases. The V end lost 4 bases, the J end lost 10 bases, and 13 bases lay between the germline ends. The CDR3 is made up of 13 amino acids. CDR1 is SGHDN, CDR2 FVKESK, per germline. The CDR3 DNA is TGTGCCAGCAGCCCGACAGTCTCAGGAAAACTGTTTTTT. As protein: CASSPTVSGKLFF.

This sequence joins TRBV19 and TRBJ1-5; D is uncertain. The CDR3 loop spans 17 amino acids. Germline-derived CDR1 and CDR2 are LNHDA and SQIVND (reference sequence). V was cut by 7 bases and J by 5 bases, with 24 bases left in between. The CDR3 is CASNGRSTMTNYQPQHF. CDR3 nucleotide sequence: TGTGCCAGTAATGGCCGGTCGACCATGACTAATTATCAGCCCCAGCATTTT.

J is TRBJ1-4 and V is TRBV29-1, with D possibly matching TRBD1 (6 bases). Trimming took 0 bases from V and 0 from J, leaving 11 bases between them. In germline, CDR1 is SQVTM, CDR2 ANQGSEA. This CDR3 is 16 amino acids long. DNA of the CDR3: TGCAGCGTTGAAGACAGTGGGGGCGCAACTAATGAAAAACTGTTTTTT. Translated, it gives CSVEDSGGATNEKLFF.

This clone was detected once. The chain is built from TRBV5-1 and TRBJ1-1, with 7 positions matching TRBD1. The CDR3 runs to 16 residues. CDR1 is SGHRS, CDR2 YFSETQ, per germline. With V trimmed by 7 bases and J by 1 base, 13 bases remained unmatched. CDR3 protein: CASSTGTATQNTEAFF. Here the CDR3 DNA reads TGCGCCAGCTCCACCGGGACAGCTACCCAGAACACTGAAGCTTTCTTT.

The rearrangement joins TRBV18 to TRBJ1-4, with TRBD1 matching 7 bases. Trimming cost V 6 bases and J 8 bases; bases outside gene matches: 12. CDR3 length: 15 residues. Germline CDR1 and CDR2: KGHSH and LQKENI. CDR3 loop: CASSRSTGFEEKLFF. CDR3 DNA sequence: TGTGCCAGCTCCCGATCGACAGGGTTTGAGGAAAAACTGTTTTTT.

This chain links TRBV24-1 with TRBJ2-2, with a tentative D call TRBD2 (6 bases). Between the trimmed V and J ends, which lost 3 bases and 0 bases, there was a span of 13 bases. This CDR3 is built from 17 residues. CDR1 KGHDR and CDR2 SFDVKD come from the germline V gene. CDR3 coding DNA: TGTGCCACCAGTGATACCCGGGGGTCTACGAACACCGGGGAGCTGTTTTTT. Translating gives CATSDTRGSTNTGELFF.